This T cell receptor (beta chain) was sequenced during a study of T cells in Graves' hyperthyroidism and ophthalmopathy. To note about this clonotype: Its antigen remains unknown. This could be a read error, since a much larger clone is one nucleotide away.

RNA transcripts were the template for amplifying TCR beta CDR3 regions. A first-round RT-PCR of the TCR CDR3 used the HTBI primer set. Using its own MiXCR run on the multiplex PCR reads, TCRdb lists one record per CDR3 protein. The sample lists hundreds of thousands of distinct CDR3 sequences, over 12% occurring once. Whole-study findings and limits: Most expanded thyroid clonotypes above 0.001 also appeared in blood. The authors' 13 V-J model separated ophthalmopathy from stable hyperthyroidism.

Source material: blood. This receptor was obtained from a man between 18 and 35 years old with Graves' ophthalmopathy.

CDR3 in DNA: TGCGCCAGCAGCGCCATTAGCGGGAGCCAAGAGACCCAGTACTTC. Translated, it gives CASSAISGSQETQYF. This chain links TRBV5-1 with TRBJ2-5; 9 nucleotides align to TRBD2. V lost 4 bases to trimming and J lost 1 base; unmatched junction nucleotides: 5. This CDR3 region has 15 residues. CDR1 and CDR2 from the germline V gene are SGHRS and YFSETQ.